This T cell receptor beta chain stems from a study of radiotherapy plus CTLA-4 blockade in lung cancer. Sequencing used immunoSEQ multiplex PCR; TCRdb keeps in-frame clones, though not all of them. The sample lists around 45,000 clones; roughly four fifths were seen once. V was pared by 2 bases and J by 6 bases, with 8 bases between. The CDR3 is 13 residues long. The V gene's germline CDR1 is ENHRY and CDR2 SYGVKD. Study outcomes and limitations: Among blood TCR repertoires after radiotherapy plus ipilimumab, tumor-derived clones expanded.

This clone was seen just once. Its matching antigen is unknown. This chain links TRBV10-3 with TRBJ2-1, with D unclear. The TCR was taken from a human donor with non-small cell lung cancer who had stable disease on radiotherapy plus ipilimumab. Sequences were derived from peripheral blood, sampled from a patient treated with radiotherapy plus ipilimumab. DNA for the CDR3: TGTGCCATCAGTGAGAGGGTTGTCAATGAGCAGTTCTTC. Encoded protein: CAISERVVNEQFF.